The 7 T cell receptor beta chains given below trace back to one sample, sequenced in a study of OX40 agonist ivuxolimab in advanced cancers. TCRdb keeps only in-frame clones here, not all; method: immunoSEQ multiplex PCR. This table has approximately 65,000 clones, approximately 90% appearing once. Sequencing used CD4+ or CD8+ T cells sorted from blood, obtained in a trial of the OX40 agonist ivuxolimab. The receptors shown here come from an adult with an advanced solid tumor such as melanoma, head and neck, liver or kidney cancer.

The chain combines TRBV19 with TRBJ2-3; TRBD2 agrees at 11 bases. In germline, CDR1 is LNHDA, CDR2 SQIVND (reference sequence). The ends lost 1 base at V and 3 bases at J; junction bases unmatched: 6. This CDR3 region has 17 residues. CDR3 DNA: TGTGCCAGTAGTATAGCCAGGACTAGCGGGCGTACAGATACGCAGTATTTT. Protein: CASSIARTSGRTDTQYF.

The rearrangement links TRBV2 to TRBJ2-5; 12 nucleotides align to TRBD2. CDR1 and CDR2 (germline): SNHLY, FYNNEI. J gave up 7 bases and V 1 base, and 4 bases lay outside the gene matches. There are 15 residues in the CDR3. The CDR3 loop reads CASSEELGLAGTQYF. The CDR3 bases are TGTGCCAGCAGTGAAGAATTGGGACTAGCGGGGACCCAGTACTTC.

The table lists this clone with a few counts. The chain recombines TRBV4-2 with TRBJ2-5; 8 bases line up with TRBD2. V lost 3 bases, J lost 5 bases, and 5 bases stayed unmatched. The CDR3 runs 14 residues. Germline CDR1 and CDR2: LGHNA and YNFKEQ. CDR3 nucleotide sequence: TGTGCCAGCAGCCACGGCGGGGGGTTTGAGACCCAGTACTTC. This codes for CASSHGGGFETQYF.

The J gene is TRBJ1-1, the V gene TRBV20-1; D unclear. The V end lost 0 bases, the J end lost 8 bases, and 7 bases lay between the germline ends. Germline-derived CDR1 and CDR2 are DFQATT and SNEGSKA (reference sequence). The CDR3 is made up of 11 amino acids. CDR3 amino acids: CSARDSWEAFF. CDR3 sequence (DNA): TGCAGTGCTAGAGATTCATGGGAAGCTTTCTTT.

The rearrangement uses TRBV11-3 and TRBJ2-5; D unresolved. Deletions cut 1 base from V and 1 base from J, with 10 bases between. Germline loops: CDR1 SGHNT, CDR2 YENEEA. The CDR3 extends over 15 amino acids. The CDR3 DNA reads as TGTGCCAGCAGCTTAGTATCGGGTCCCCAAGAGACCCAGTACTTC. Protein product: CASSLVSGPQETQYF.

This clone has just one count. The chain combines TRBV25-1 with TRBJ1-2; perhaps TRBD1 as D (6 bases). Deletions cut 4 bases from V and 4 bases from J, with 10 bases between. This CDR3 comprises 13 residues. Germline V gene sequence: CDR1 MGHDK, CDR2 SYGVNS. The CDR3: CASSGGTPYGYTF. CDR3 in DNA: TGTGCCAGCAGTGGCGGGACACCCTATGGCTACACCTTC.

The chain uses TRBV30 and TRBJ2-6, with D possibly matching TRBD1 (6 bases). The CDR3 sequence is 17 residues long. Germline CDR1 GTSNPN, CDR2 SVGIG (reference sequence). V was shortened by 0 bases and J by 1 base, with 13 bases between the two germline ends. CDR3 in DNA: TGTGCCTGGAGTGTACAGGGATCTGTTTCTGGGGCCAACGTCCTGACTTTC. Translating gives CAWSVQGSVSGANVLTF.